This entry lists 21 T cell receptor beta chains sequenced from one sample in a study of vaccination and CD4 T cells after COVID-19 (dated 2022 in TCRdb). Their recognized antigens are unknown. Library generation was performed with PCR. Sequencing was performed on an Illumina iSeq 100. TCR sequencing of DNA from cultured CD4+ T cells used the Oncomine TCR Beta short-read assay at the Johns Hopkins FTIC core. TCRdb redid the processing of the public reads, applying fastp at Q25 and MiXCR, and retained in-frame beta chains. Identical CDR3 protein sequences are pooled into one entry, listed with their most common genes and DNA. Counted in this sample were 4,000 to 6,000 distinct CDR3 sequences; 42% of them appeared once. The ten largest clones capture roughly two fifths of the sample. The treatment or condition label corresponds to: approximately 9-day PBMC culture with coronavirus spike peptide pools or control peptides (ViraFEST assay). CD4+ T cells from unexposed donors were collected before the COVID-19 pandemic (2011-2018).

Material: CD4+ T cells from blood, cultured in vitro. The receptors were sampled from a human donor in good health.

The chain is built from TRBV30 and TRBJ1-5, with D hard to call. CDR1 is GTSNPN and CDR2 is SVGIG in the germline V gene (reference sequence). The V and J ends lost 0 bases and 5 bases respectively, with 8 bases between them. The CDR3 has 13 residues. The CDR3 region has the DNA TGTGCCTGGAGTGTAGGTGACGATCAGCCCCAGCATTTT. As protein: CAWSVGDDQPQHF.

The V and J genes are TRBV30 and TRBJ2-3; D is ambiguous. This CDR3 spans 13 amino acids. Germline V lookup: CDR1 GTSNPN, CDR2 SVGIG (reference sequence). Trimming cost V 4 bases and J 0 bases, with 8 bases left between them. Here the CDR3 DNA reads TGTGCCTGGACCTGGGCTAGCACAGATACGCAGTATTTT. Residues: CAWTWASTDTQYF. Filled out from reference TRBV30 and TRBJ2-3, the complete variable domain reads SQTIHQWPATLVQPVGSPLSLECTVEGTSNPNLYWYRQAAGRGLQLLFYSVGIGQISSEVPQNLSASRPQDRQFILSSKKLLLSDSGFYLCAWTWASTDTQYFGPGTRLTVL.

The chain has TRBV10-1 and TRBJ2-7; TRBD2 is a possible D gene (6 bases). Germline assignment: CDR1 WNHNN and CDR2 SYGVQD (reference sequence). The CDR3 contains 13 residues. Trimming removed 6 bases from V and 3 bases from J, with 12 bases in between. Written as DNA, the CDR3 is TGCGCCAGCAGCGCAACGGGGGACTACGAGCAGTACTTC. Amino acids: CASSATGDYEQYF.

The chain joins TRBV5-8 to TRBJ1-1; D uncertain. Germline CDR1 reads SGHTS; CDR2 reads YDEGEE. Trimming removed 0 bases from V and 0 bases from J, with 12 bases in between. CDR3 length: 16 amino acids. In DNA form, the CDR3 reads TGTGCCAGCAGCTTGGTGGGGAACGGGGTGAACACTGAAGCTTTCTTT. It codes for CASSLVGNGVNTEAFF.

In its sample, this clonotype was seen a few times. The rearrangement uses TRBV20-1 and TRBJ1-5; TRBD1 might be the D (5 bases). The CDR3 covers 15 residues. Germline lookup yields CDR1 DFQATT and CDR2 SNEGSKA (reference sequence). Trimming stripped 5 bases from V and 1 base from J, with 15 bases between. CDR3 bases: TGCAGTGCTCCTGGGGGGTCCAGGAGCAATCAGCCCCAGCATTTT. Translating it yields CSAPGGSRSNQPQHF.

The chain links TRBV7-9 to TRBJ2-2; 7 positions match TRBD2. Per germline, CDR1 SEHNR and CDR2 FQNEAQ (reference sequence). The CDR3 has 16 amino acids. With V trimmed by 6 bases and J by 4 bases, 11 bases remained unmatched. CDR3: CASSSRLAVGTGELFF. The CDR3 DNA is TGTGCCAGCAGTAGTAGACTAGCCGTTGGCACCGGGGAGCTGTTTTTT.

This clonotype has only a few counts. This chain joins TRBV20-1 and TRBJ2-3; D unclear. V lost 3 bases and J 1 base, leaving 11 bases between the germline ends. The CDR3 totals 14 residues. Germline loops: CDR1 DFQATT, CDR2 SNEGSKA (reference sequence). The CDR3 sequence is CSASPDGGTDTQYF. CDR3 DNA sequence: TGCAGTGCTAGTCCGGACGGCGGCACAGATACGCAGTATTTT.

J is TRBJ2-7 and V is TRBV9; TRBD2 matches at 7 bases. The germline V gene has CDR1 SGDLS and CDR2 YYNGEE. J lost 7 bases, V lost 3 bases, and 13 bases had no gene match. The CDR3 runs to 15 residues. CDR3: CASSALGTTSQEQYF. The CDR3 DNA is TGTGCCAGCAGCGCCCTCGGGACTACCTCCCAGGAGCAGTACTTC.

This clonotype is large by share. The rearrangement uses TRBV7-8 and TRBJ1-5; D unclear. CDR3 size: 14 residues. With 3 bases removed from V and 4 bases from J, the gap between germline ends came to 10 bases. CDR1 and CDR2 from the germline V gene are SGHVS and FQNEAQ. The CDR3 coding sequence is TGTGCCAGCAGCTTCCGGGAAGGGAATCAGCCCCAGCATTTT. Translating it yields CASSFREGNQPQHF. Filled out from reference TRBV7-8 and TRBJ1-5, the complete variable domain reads GAGVSQSPRYKVAKRGQDVALRCDPISGHVSLFWYQQALGQGPEFLTYFQNEAQLDKSGLPSDRFFAERPEGSVSTLKIQRTQQEDSAVYLCASSFREGNQPQHFGDGTRLSIL.

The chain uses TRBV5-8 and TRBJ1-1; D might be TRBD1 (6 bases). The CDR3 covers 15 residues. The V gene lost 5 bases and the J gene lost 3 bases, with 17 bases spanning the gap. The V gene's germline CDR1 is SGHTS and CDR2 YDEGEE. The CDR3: CASRLRGHPDTEAFF. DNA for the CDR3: TGTGCCAGCAGACTCCGGGGACATCCAGACACTGAAGCTTTCTTT.

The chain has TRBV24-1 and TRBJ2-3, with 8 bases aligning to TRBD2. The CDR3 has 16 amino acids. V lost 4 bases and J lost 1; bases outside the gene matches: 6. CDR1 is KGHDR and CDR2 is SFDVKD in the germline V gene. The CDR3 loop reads CATSERGLAGTDTQYF. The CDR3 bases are TGTGCCACCAGTGAACGCGGACTAGCCGGCACAGATACGCAGTATTTT.

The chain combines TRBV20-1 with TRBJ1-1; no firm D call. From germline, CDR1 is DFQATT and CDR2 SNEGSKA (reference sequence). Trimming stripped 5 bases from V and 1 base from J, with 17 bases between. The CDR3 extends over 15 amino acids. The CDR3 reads CSASPFRSANTEAFF. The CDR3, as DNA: TGCAGTGCTTCCCCCTTTAGGTCCGCGAACACTGAAGCTTTCTTT.

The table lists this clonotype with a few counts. CDR3: CASSPTEVGQPQHF. The DNA for the CDR3 is TGTGCCAGCAGCCCCACAGAGGTGGGTCAGCCCCAGCATTTT. J is TRBJ1-5 and V is TRBV4-2; D is unclear. V was cut by 4 bases and J by 6 bases, with 13 bases left in between. The CDR3 runs to 14 residues. In germline, CDR1 is LGHNA, CDR2 YNFKEQ.

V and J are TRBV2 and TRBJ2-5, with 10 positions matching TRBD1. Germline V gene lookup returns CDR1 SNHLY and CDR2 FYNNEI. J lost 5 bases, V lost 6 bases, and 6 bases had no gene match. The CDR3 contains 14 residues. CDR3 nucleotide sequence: TGTGCCAGCAGCTCTGACAGGGGGCGTGAGACCCAGTACTTC. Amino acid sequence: CASSSDRGRETQYF.

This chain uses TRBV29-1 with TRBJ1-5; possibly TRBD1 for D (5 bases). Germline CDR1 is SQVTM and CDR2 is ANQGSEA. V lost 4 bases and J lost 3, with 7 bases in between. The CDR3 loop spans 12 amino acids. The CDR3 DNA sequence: TGCAGCGTTGGGGACCCCAATCAGCCCCAGCATTTT. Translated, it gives CSVGDPNQPQHF.

The CDR3 spells CASSYALAGRGYTF. The CDR3, as DNA: TGTGCCAGCAGTTACGCACTAGCCGGTCGTGGCTACACCTTC. This chain connects TRBV6-5 to TRBJ1-2; D gene uncertain. The CDR3 consists of 14 residues. With 2 bases removed from V and 7 bases from J, the gap between germline ends came to 14 bases. Germline-derived CDR1 and CDR2 are MNHEY and SVGAGI.

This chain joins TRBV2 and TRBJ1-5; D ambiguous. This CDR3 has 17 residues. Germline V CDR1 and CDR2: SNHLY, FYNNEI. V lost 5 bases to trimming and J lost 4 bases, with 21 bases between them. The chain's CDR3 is CASSFPPRFMGNQPQHF. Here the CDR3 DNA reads TGTGCCAGCAGTTTTCCCCCCAGGTTTATGGGGAATCAGCCCCAGCATTTT.

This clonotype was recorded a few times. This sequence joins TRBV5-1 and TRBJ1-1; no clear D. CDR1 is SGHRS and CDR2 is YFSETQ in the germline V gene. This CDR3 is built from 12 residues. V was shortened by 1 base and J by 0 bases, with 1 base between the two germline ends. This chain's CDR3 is CASSLMNTEAFF. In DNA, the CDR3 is TGCGCCAGCAGCTTGATGAACACTGAAGCTTTCTTT.

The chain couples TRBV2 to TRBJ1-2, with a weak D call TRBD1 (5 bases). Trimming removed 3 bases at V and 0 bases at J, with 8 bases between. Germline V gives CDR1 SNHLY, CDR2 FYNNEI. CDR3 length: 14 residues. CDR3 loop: CASSDRETNYGYTF. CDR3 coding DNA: TGTGCCAGCAGTGACAGGGAGACTAACTATGGCTACACCTTC.

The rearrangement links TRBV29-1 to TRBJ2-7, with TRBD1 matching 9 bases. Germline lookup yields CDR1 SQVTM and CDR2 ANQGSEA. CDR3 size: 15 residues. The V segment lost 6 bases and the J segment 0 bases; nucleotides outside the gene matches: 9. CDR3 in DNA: TGCAGCGTACAACAGGGGGCGCTGAACTCCTACGAGCAGTACTTC. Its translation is CSVQQGALNSYEQYF.

The chain's CDR3 is CASSRTGGEETQYF. Here the CDR3 DNA reads TGTGCCAGCAGTCGTACCGGGGGGGAAGAGACCCAGTACTTC. The rearrangement links TRBV7-2 to TRBJ2-5, with TRBD2 matching 8 bases. Germline V gene data show CDR1 as SGHTA and CDR2 as FQGNSA. With V trimmed by 6 bases and J by 3 bases, 6 bases remained unmatched. The CDR3 is 14 amino acids.